A single T cell receptor (beta chain) is shown here with its context. Its specific antigen is unknown. Per-base qualities were not stored, and no clone one base away is much larger. This sample was included in a study of cytomegalovirus exposure and HLA in healthy donors (dated by TCRdb to 2017 to 2019). Looking at the study overall: A later analysis indicated that the roughly 120 validation repertoires were generated on the platform also employed for the approximately 670 repertoires of the first cohort. The study was designed to test whether signatures of past pathogen exposure could be identified by cataloging public T cell receptors. A separate validation cohort of roughly 120 different subjects was used in addition to the approximately 610-subject first cohort. High-throughput TCR immunosequencing, statistical association of individual TCRs with disease status, and machine learning were combined to predict cytomegalovirus infection status. Beyond this particular receptor, the publication reports: The study listed 170 or so TCR beta chains as associated with cytomegalovirus. In vitro tests confirmed that a few of the cytomegalovirus-associated TCR beta chains recognize cytomegalovirus antigens. Across donors, most TCR sequences were observed very rarely, whereas some public TCRs were present in many individuals. A later analysis had no HLA typing for the validation cohort, so co-occurrence there was scored across all 120 repertoires. Cytomegalovirus status was reported to be diagnosed by the classifier with high specificity and sensitivity in both the original and validation cohorts. Of the cluster scores, about 94% were above 0 in a later analysis, which found that TCRs clustered in the first cohort also tended to co-occur in the roughly 130 validation repertoires. According to the authors, the approach could potentially be generalized to other disease states and immunological phenotypes.

The library came from the immunoSEQ multiplex PCR assay. For the original study's pipeline: To diagnose cytomegalovirus status from the catalog of TCR beta chain sequences, a statistical classification framework was built. TCRdb's version of the immuneACCESS table is confined to in-frame rearrangements and falls short of the full clone set. An unresolved V gene accounts for under half of the shortfall where checked; the remainder is of unknown origin. Clone size and V and J calls were adopted from that table, with D and trimming inferred from the DNA. In all, the sample holds 100,000 to 150,000 clones, and under 90% of those were seen once. The ten biggest clones cover roughly 2% of the sample. V was cut back by 2 bases and J by 0 bases, leaving a gap of 9 bases between them. CDR3 length: 14 amino acids, cysteine to phenylalanine. Just the 42-base CDR3 DNA is kept, in frame starting at base 1. The germline V gene yields SGDLS for CDR1 and YYNGEE for CDR2.

Separate from the approximately 690-subject first cohort, the validation cohort of about 110 subjects was the group to which the donors belonged. The rearrangement combines TRBV9 with TRBJ2-7; TRBD2 might be the D gene, on 5 matching bases. Sequencing was carried out using PBMCs. This TCR came from a young woman in good health and CMV-seronegative. The CDR3 in this case is CASSVEGFSYEQYF. The DNA reads TGTGCCAGCAGCGTCGAGGGATTCTCCTACGAGCAGTACTTC.